These 30 T cell receptor beta chains came from one sample sequenced in a study of CD8 T cells in Susac syndrome. RNA amounts of 0.5 to 1 ug underwent reverse transcription with random hexamers. TCRdb re-derived calls from the immunoSEQ multiplex PCR reads in MiXCR, one entry per CDR3 protein. The sample shows fewer than 150,000 distinct CDR3 sequences, roughly 94% of them seen only once. The sequencing sample was made of CD8+ T cells from PBMCs. All receptors come from a human donor in good health.

This clonotype appeared a single time. This sequence joins TRBV2 and TRBJ2-3, with D unclear. The CDR3 is 12 amino acids. V was trimmed by 8 bases and J by 5 bases, leaving 11 bases between them. Germline V gene sequence: CDR1 SNHLY, CDR2 FYNNEI. This chain's CDR3 is CASLSREDTQYF. CDR3 sequence (DNA): TGTGCCAGCCTCTCGAGAGAAGATACGCAGTATTTT. The full variable domain, completed using reference TRBV2 and TRBJ2-3, is EPEVTQTPSHQVTQMGQEVILRCVPISNHLYFYWYRQILGQKVEFLVSFYNNEISEKSEIFDDQFSVERPDGSNFTLKIRSTKLEDSAMYFCASLSREDTQYFGPGTRLTVL.

This chain joins TRBV27 and TRBJ1-2; no clear D gene. The CDR3 runs 13 residues. The ends were cut back, 2 bases at V and 7 bases at J, with 11 bases in the middle. CDR1 and CDR2 (germline): MNHEY, SMNVEV (reference sequence). The CDR3 bases are TGTGCCAGCAGTTTAGGTGGGAGCTCTGGCTACACCTTC. Amino acids: CASSLGGSSGYTF.

The chain couples TRBV28 to TRBJ2-1; tentatively, D is TRBD2 (5 bases). V was shortened by 8 bases and J by 7 bases, with 9 bases between the two germline ends. This CDR3 has 11 residues. Germline values: CDR1 MDHEN, CDR2 SYDVKM. The CDR3 DNA reads TGTGCCAGCCAGCGCGGGAATGAGCAGTTCTTC. As protein: CASQRGNEQFF.

The chain couples TRBV27 to TRBJ2-7; TRBD2 matches 8 bases. The V gene's germline CDR1 is MNHEY and CDR2 SMNVEV (reference sequence). CDR3 length: 13 residues. The trim removed 0 bases at V and 6 bases at J, leaving 1 base unmatched. This CDR3 is CASSLSRGAEQYF. The CDR3 coding sequence is TGTGCCAGCAGTTTATCGCGGGGGGCCGAGCAGTACTTC.

The rearrangement links TRBV15 to TRBJ1-1; D not certain. Trimming stripped 5 bases from V and 1 base from J, with 11 bases between. Germline-derived CDR1 and CDR2 are LNHNV and YYDKDF (reference sequence). The CDR3 spans 14 residues. The CDR3 region has the DNA TGTGCCACCAGCGGTTCGTGGGAGAACACTGAAGCTTTCTTT. Protein: CATSGSWENTEAFF. Full variable domain (missing parts from reference TRBV15 and TRBJ1-1): DAMVIQNPRYQVTQFGKPVTLSCSQTLNHNVMYWYQQKSSQAPKLLFHYYDKDFNNEADTPDNFQSRRPNTSFCFLDIRSPGLGDTAMYLCATSGSWENTEAFFGQGTRLTVV.

The V and J genes are TRBV14 and TRBJ1-2, with D possibly being TRBD1 (5 bases). In germline, CDR1 is SGHDN, CDR2 FVKESK. V was clipped by 1 base and J by 5 bases, with 14 bases between them. The CDR3 spans 15 residues. CDR3 region: CASSQGEGSVYGYTF. The CDR3 DNA is TGTGCCAGCAGCCAAGGCGAGGGGTCGGTTTATGGCTACACCTTC.

The V gene is TRBV7-3, the J gene TRBJ2-7, with D possibly matching TRBD2 (6 bases). The V gene lost 5 bases and the J gene lost 2 bases, with 16 bases spanning the gap. This CDR3 spans 15 amino acids. The germline CDR1 and CDR2 sequences are SGHTA and FQGTGA. The CDR3 is CASSPMAGSPYEQYF. CDR3 bases: TGTGCCAGCAGCCCCATGGCGGGGTCCCCCTACGAGCAGTACTTC.

The chain couples TRBV27 to TRBJ2-7; possible D gene TRBD1, 6 bases. Trimming cost V 3 bases and J 2 bases, with 11 bases left between them. Germline assignment: CDR1 MNHEY and CDR2 SMNVEV (reference sequence). The CDR3 consists of 14 residues. CDR3 region: CASSFYQGTYEQYF. CDR3 bases: TGTGCCAGCAGTTTCTACCAGGGGACCTACGAGCAGTACTTC.

This chain connects TRBV4-2 to TRBJ2-7, with D hard to call. The CDR3 is 15 residues long. Germline CDR1 is LGHNA and CDR2 is YNFKEQ. Deletions cut 0 bases from V and 1 base from J, with 10 bases between. The CDR3 loop is CASSQDLMRSYEQYF. In DNA, the CDR3 is TGTGCCAGCAGCCAAGATTTGATGCGGTCCTACGAGCAGTACTTC.

V is TRBV20-1 and J is TRBJ2-1; 8 bases are a match to TRBD1. CDR1 DFQATT and CDR2 SNEGSKA come from the germline V gene (reference sequence). V lost 3 bases, J lost 6 bases, and 7 bases stayed unmatched. This CDR3 is built from 14 residues. This chain's CDR3 is CSARGRGQFNEQFF. The CDR3, as DNA: TGCAGTGCTAGGGGCAGGGGGCAGTTCAATGAGCAGTTCTTC.

V usage is TRBV7-9 and J usage is TRBJ2-7, with TRBD1 matching over 7 bases. The V gene end was trimmed by 7 bases and the J gene end by 1 base; junction bases not matched to a gene: 7. The CDR3 covers 14 residues. Germline assignment: CDR1 SEHNR and CDR2 FQNEAQ (reference sequence). Here the CDR3 DNA reads TGTGCCAGCATCCCCTGGGACAGATCCTACGAGCAGTACTTC. It yields the protein CASIPWDRSYEQYF.

This chain connects TRBV2 to TRBJ2-3; D remains unclear. Per the germline V gene, CDR1 is SNHLY and CDR2 is FYNNEI. V dropped 8 bases and J dropped 2 bases, with 5 bases sitting between them. The CDR3 is made up of 11 amino acids. The DNA for the CDR3 is TGTGCCAGCCGAATCACAGATACGCAGTATTTT. Protein sequence: CASRITDTQYF. Based on the CDR3 plus reference TRBV2 and TRBJ2-3, the full variable domain is EPEVTQTPSHQVTQMGQEVILRCVPISNHLYFYWYRQILGQKVEFLVSFYNNEISEKSEIFDDQFSVERPDGSNFTLKIRSTKLEDSAMYFCASRITDTQYFGPGTRLTVL.

The CDR3 nucleotides read TGTGCCAGCAGTGGGGGGGACCCGAACACTGAAGCTTTCTTT. Its protein is CASSGGDPNTEAFF. The chain carries TRBV2 and TRBJ1-1; D is perhaps TRBD1 (5 bases). This CDR3 region has 14 residues. Per the germline V gene, CDR1 is SNHLY and CDR2 is FYNNEI. Trimming cost V 4 bases and J 1 base, with 10 bases left between them.

V usage is TRBV20-1 and J usage is TRBJ1-2; D may be TRBD1 (5 bases). The CDR3 has 12 amino acids. The germline V gene has CDR1 DFQATT and CDR2 SNEGSKA (reference sequence). Trimming left V 8 bases short and J 4 bases short, with 14 bases between. CDR3 amino acids: CSTIDSLYGYTF. In DNA, the CDR3 is TGCAGTACGATTGACAGCCTCTATGGCTACACCTTC.

This clonotype was observed a single time. V and J are TRBV27 and TRBJ2-7, with 9 bases fitting TRBD2. This CDR3 is built from 15 residues. J was trimmed by 2 bases and V by 2 bases; bases with no gene match: 4. The germline V gene encodes CDR1 MNHEY and CDR2 SMNVEV (reference sequence). The CDR3 reads CASSLTAGGPYEQYF. CDR3 coding DNA: TGTGCCAGCAGTTTAACCGCGGGAGGGCCCTACGAGCAGTACTTC.

The gene calls are TRBV19 and TRBJ1-3; unclear D gene. The germline V and J ends were trimmed by 3 bases and 2 bases, with 8 bases remaining between them. The V gene's germline CDR1 is LNHDA and CDR2 SQIVND (reference sequence). The CDR3 totals 14 residues. CDR3 DNA: TGTGCCAGTAGTATGGGCAGCACTGGAAACACCATATATTTT. It specifies CASSMGSTGNTIYF. The variable domain in full, with the rest retrieved from reference TRBV19 and TRBJ1-3, is DGGITQSPKYLFRKEGQNVTLSCEQNLNHDAMYWYRQDPGQGLRLIYYSQIVNDFQKGDIAEGYSVSREKKESFPLTVTSAQKNPTAFYLCASSMGSTGNTIYFGEGSWLTVV.

The gene calls are TRBV12-3 or TRBV12-4 and TRBJ1-1; tentatively, D is TRBD1 (5 bases). This CDR3 comprises 14 residues. Trimming left V 5 bases short and J 2 bases short, with 12 bases between. This CDR3 is CASSPSGTNTEAFF. The DNA of the CDR3 is TGTGCCAGCAGTCCCTCCGGGACCAACACTGAAGCTTTCTTT.

This rearrangement joins TRBV28 to TRBJ2-1; unclear D gene. The CDR3 extends over 15 amino acids. Looked up from germline, CDR1 is MDHEN and CDR2 is SYDVKM. Trimming stripped 5 bases from V and 0 bases from J, with 11 bases between. The CDR3 nucleotides read TGTGCCAGCAGTCCCACCCTGAGCTCCTACAATGAGCAGTTCTTC. Residues: CASSPTLSSYNEQFF.

The rearrangement joins TRBV9 to TRBJ1-2, with D unclear. V was pared by 5 bases and J by 4 bases, with 6 bases between. The V gene's germline CDR1 is SGDLS and CDR2 YYNGEE. The CDR3 spans 11 residues. This CDR3 reads CASRGPYGYTF. CDR3 in DNA: TGTGCCAGCAGGGGCCCCTATGGCTACACCTTC.

The chain is built from TRBV5-6 and TRBJ2-5; the D is unclear. CDR3 length: 11 residues. The germline gives CDR1 SGHDT, CDR2 YYEEEE. V was clipped by 2 bases and J by 3 bases, with 2 bases between them. This CDR3 is CASSFKETQYF. The CDR3 coding sequence is TGTGCCAGCAGCTTCAAAGAGACCCAGTACTTC.

The CDR3 loop is CATSRPGLADTQYF. In nucleotides, the CDR3 is TGTGCCACCAGCAGACCCGGACTAGCGGATACGCAGTATTTT. J is TRBJ2-3 and V is TRBV15, with 9 nucleotides matching TRBD2. The CDR3 covers 14 residues. Germline loops: CDR1 LNHNV, CDR2 YYDKDF (reference sequence). The J segment lost 6 bases and the V segment lost 2 bases, leaving 3 bases of the junction unmatched.

The CDR3 DNA reads as TGTGCCAGCAGCGGTAGGGAATCCTATGGCTACACCTTC. Amino acids: CASSGRESYGYTF. The genes are TRBV27 and TRBJ1-2; D unresolved. The V and J ends lost 6 bases and 4 bases respectively, with 12 bases between them. Germline-derived CDR1 and CDR2 are MNHEY and SMNVEV (reference sequence). The CDR3 consists of 13 residues.

The chain combines TRBV6-6 with TRBJ2-7, with 12 bases fitting TRBD2. Germline values: CDR1 MNHNY, CDR2 SVGAGI (reference sequence). The junction had 9 bases not matched to a gene; V was cut back by 8 bases and J by 7 bases. The CDR3 is 14 residues long. CDR3: CASLGGLAGEEQYF. The CDR3 nucleotides are TGTGCCAGCCTGGGGGGACTAGCGGGTGAGGAGCAGTACTTC.

V gene TRBV30 combines with J gene TRBJ1-1, with D possibly being TRBD1 (6 bases). V was pared by 4 bases and J by 4 bases, with 10 bases between. CDR1 is GTSNPN, CDR2 SVGIG, per germline (reference sequence). The CDR3 totals 12 residues. The CDR3: CAWILGGTEAFF. The CDR3 DNA follows: TGTGCCTGGATCTTAGGGGGCACTGAAGCTTTCTTT.

The CDR3 DNA sequence: TGTGCCAGCAGCCTCGCCCGGAGCTCCTACAATGAGCAGTTCTTC. As protein: CASSLARSSYNEQFF. The V gene is TRBV11-1, the J gene TRBJ2-1, with D hard to call. The CDR3 extends over 15 amino acids. The germline gives CDR1 SGHAT, CDR2 FQDESV (reference sequence). The V and J ends lost 5 bases and 0 bases respectively, with 11 bases between them. The full variable domain, with the rest looked up from reference TRBV11-1 and TRBJ2-1, is EAEVAQSPRYKITEKSQAVAFWCDPISGHATLYWYRQILGQGPELLVQFQDESVVDDSQLPKDRFSAERLKGVDSTLKIQPAELGDSAMYLCASSLARSSYNEQFFGPGTRLTVL.

The chain employs TRBV27 and TRBJ2-5, with TRBD1 as a possible D gene (6 bases). V lost 3 bases and J lost 5, with 10 bases in between. This CDR3 comprises 13 residues. The germline V gene encodes CDR1 MNHEY and CDR2 SMNVEV (reference sequence). CDR3 region: CASSFHDRETQYF. For the CDR3, the DNA is TGTGCCAGCAGTTTCCATGACAGGGAGACCCAGTACTTC.

The gene calls are TRBV20-1 and TRBJ1-1; D call uncertain. Germline-derived CDR1 and CDR2 are DFQATT and SNEGSKA (reference sequence). Trimming pared 0 bases from V and 3 bases from J, leaving 11 bases between. The CDR3 contains 14 residues. The CDR3 DNA reads TGCAGTGCTAGAGATACGGGTGGGTACACTGAAGCTTTCTTT. Translated: CSARDTGGYTEAFF.

This chain connects TRBV4-3 to TRBJ1-1; no reliable D call. The germline gives CDR1 LGHNA, CDR2 YSLEER. CDR3 size: 17 residues. Deletions cut 1 base from V and 0 bases from J, with 15 bases between. The CDR3 bases are TGCGCCAGCAGCCAAGTGAGGTGGGCACTCATGAACACTGAAGCTTTCTTT. Residues: CASSQVRWALMNTEAFF.

This chain joins TRBV7-2 and TRBJ2-4; the match to TRBD2 covers 11 bases. Germline V gene data show CDR1 as SGHTA and CDR2 as FQGNSA. The CDR3 is 16 residues long. V gave up 1 base and J gave up 8 bases; unmatched junction bases: 7. The CDR3 spells CASSLVPSGGMDIQYF. The DNA for the CDR3 is TGTGCCAGCAGCTTAGTCCCTAGCGGGGGGATGGACATTCAGTACTTC.

This clonotype occurred once. The chain carries TRBV29-1 and TRBJ2-1, with 7 bases that match TRBD2. In germline, CDR1 is SQVTM, CDR2 ANQGSEA. This CDR3 has 13 amino acids. J lost 8 bases, V lost 3 bases, and 7 bases had no gene match. Here the CDR3 DNA reads TGCAGCGTTGAGCGGGAGCTCTTGGATGAGCAGTTCTTC. This gives the protein CSVERELLDEQFF.